The 4 T cell receptor beta chains in this list originate from one sample, sequenced in a study of pediatric ulcerative colitis. Sequencing was performed with immunoSEQ multiplex PCR; in TCRdb, only in-frame clones are kept and a portion is missing. The profile covers 30,000 to 40,000 clones, with around 80% appearing a single time and 3.5% to 4.5% taken by the ten largest. Sequenced input: blood. These receptors all stem from a boy between 10 and 17 years old with severe ulcerative colitis.

This clone was picked up one time. The V call is TRBV11-2, the J call TRBJ2-3, with 8 bases matching TRBD2. CDR3 length: 15 residues. Germline V CDR1 and CDR2: SGHAT, FQNNGV. Trimming took 1 base from V and 4 from J; bases not matched to a gene: 4. The DNA of the CDR3 is TGTGCCAGCAGCTTAGTTAGCGGGGTCGCAGATACGCAGTATTTT. Residues: CASSLVSGVADTQYF.

The chain is built from TRBV4-1 and TRBJ2-1, with D perhaps given as TRBD1 or TRBD2 (5 bases each). Germline assignment: CDR1 MGHRA and CDR2 YSYEKL. This CDR3 is 16 amino acids long. V lost 2 bases to trimming and J lost 7 bases, with 18 bases between them. Written as DNA, the CDR3 is TGCGCCAGCAGCCAACCCGGGACGGGTATTGAAAATGAGCAGTTCTTC. As protein: CASSQPGTGIENEQFF.

The chain employs TRBV4-3 and TRBJ2-7; D not certain. This CDR3 is 16 amino acids long. Trimming stripped 0 bases from V and 5 bases from J, with 17 bases between. CDR1 LGHNA and CDR2 YSLEER come from the germline V gene. The chain's CDR3 is CASSQEAFPLGDEQYF. In DNA form, the CDR3 reads TGCGCCAGCAGCCAAGAGGCTTTCCCTTTGGGCGACGAGCAGTACTTC.

The chain has TRBV27 and TRBJ1-5; D is unresolved. The CDR3 runs 14 residues. The ends were cut back, 3 bases at V and 7 bases at J, with 13 bases in the middle. Germline V gene sequence: CDR1 MNHEY, CDR2 SMNVEV (reference sequence). This chain's CDR3 is CASSLSFGGQPQHF. Written as DNA, the CDR3 is TGTGCCAGCAGTTTGAGCTTTGGCGGGCAGCCCCAGCATTTT.